These 25 T cell receptor beta chains share one sample of origin, sequenced in a study of long-term antiretroviral therapy in people with HIV. Sequencing used immunoSEQ v3.0 at survey level. Method: immunoSEQ multiplex PCR; TCRdb's copy keeps in-frame clones and lacks some. Among roughly 18,000 clones, over 70% were seen once, and the ten largest hold less than 15%. The sample here was unsorted PBMCs, taken 2.9 years after starting antiretroviral therapy. The receptors were gathered from a woman younger than 45 with HIV.

The chain has TRBV7-7 and TRBJ2-5; TRBD1 matches 10 bases. Germline CDR1 is SSHAT and CDR2 is FNYEAQ (reference sequence). Trimming removed 4 bases from V and 7 bases from J; junction bases left unmatched: 6. This CDR3 region has 14 residues. The CDR3 is CASSSTGGVATQYF. Written as DNA, the CDR3 is TGTGCCAGCAGCTCGACAGGGGGCGTAGCGACCCAGTACTTC.

This clone was recorded only once. This chain connects TRBV14 to TRBJ2-3; D uncertain. Deletions cut 3 bases from V and 0 bases from J, with 13 bases between. This CDR3 has 16 residues. CDR1 and CDR2 from the germline V gene are SGHDN and FVKESK. The CDR3 reads CASSQGNSPSTDTQYF. CDR3 coding DNA: TGTGCCAGCAGCCAGGGGAATAGCCCAAGCACAGATACGCAGTATTTT.

This sequence joins TRBV5-1 and TRBJ2-1; D possibly corresponds to TRBD1 (6 bases). Per the germline V gene, CDR1 is SGHRS and CDR2 is YFSETQ. V lost 6 bases, J lost 0 bases, and 19 bases lay in between. This CDR3 comprises 17 residues. The CDR3 sequence is CASKSPGAPSSYNEQFF. CDR3 nucleotides: TGCGCCAGCAAAAGCCCAGGGGCCCCGAGCTCCTACAATGAGCAGTTCTTC.

The chain combines TRBV2 with TRBJ1-2, with a weak D call TRBD1 (6 bases). CDR1 is SNHLY and CDR2 is FYNNEI in the germline V gene. The CDR3 length is 16 residues. V lost 7 bases to trimming and J lost 10 bases, with 28 bases between them. In DNA form, the CDR3 reads TGTGCCAGCATGCGGACGGCGGTTGGGTTCGGGGGGCTCTACACCTTC. It encodes CASMRTAVGFGGLYTF.

J is TRBJ2-3 and V is TRBV6-5; D uncertain. Trimming pared 6 bases from V and 0 bases from J, leaving 4 bases between. The CDR3 totals 12 residues. Looked up from germline, CDR1 is MNHEY and CDR2 is SVGAGI. The CDR3 protein is CASRASTDTQYF. The CDR3 DNA is TGTGCCAGCAGGGCGAGCACAGATACGCAGTATTTT.

The gene calls are TRBV4-2 and TRBJ1-3; tentatively, D is TRBD1 (5 bases). The V and J ends lost 6 bases and 0 bases respectively, with 12 bases between them. The germline CDR1 and CDR2 sequences are LGHNA and YNFKEQ. This CDR3 has 15 amino acids. CDR3 amino acids: CASRRDLTSGNTIYF. The CDR3 DNA is TGTGCCAGCAGGAGGGACCTCACCTCTGGAAACACCATATATTTT.

The rearrangement uses TRBV21-1 and TRBJ1-2. TRBV21-1 is designated a pseudogene. CDR3 length: 15 residues. The CDR3 DNA reads TGTGCGCCCAATGACGAAGGGCGGAGGAACTATGGCTACACCTTC. Translation gives CAPNDEGRRNYGYTF.

The chain has TRBV6-1 and TRBJ1-1; D is perhaps TRBD1 (5 bases). V was pared by 0 bases and J by 1 base, with 12 bases between. The CDR3 spans 16 residues. Germline CDR1 MNHNS, CDR2 SASEGT. Here the CDR3 reads CASSEAWDHTNTEAFF. Written as DNA, the CDR3 is TGTGCCAGCAGTGAAGCGTGGGACCATACGAACACTGAAGCTTTCTTT.

This clone has a single count. The rearrangement uses TRBV5-1 and TRBJ2-5; 8 nucleotides match TRBD1. V lost 1 base, J lost 4 bases, and 0 bases stayed unmatched. The germline V gene has CDR1 SGHRS and CDR2 YFSETQ. The CDR3 extends over 13 amino acids. This CDR3 is CASSLTGGETQYF. As DNA, the CDR3 is TGCGCCAGCAGCTTGACAGGGGGAGAGACCCAGTACTTC. Using reference TRBV5-1 and TRBJ2-5 for the parts outside the CDR3, the full variable domain is KAGVTQTPRYLIKTRGQQVTLSCSPISGHRSVSWYQQTPGQGLQFLFEYFSETQRNKGNFPGRFSGRQFSNSRSEMNVSTLELGDSALYLCASSLTGGETQYFGPGTRLLVL.

This clone is labeled medium-sized. The J gene is TRBJ1-5, the V gene TRBV7-2; D is possibly TRBD1 (6 bases). The CDR3 runs 15 residues. Per the germline V gene, CDR1 is SGHTA and CDR2 is FQGNSA. Trimming took 2 bases from V and 5 from J, leaving 13 bases between them. The CDR3 DNA reads TGTGCCAGCAGCTTATTAGGGAAGGGGGATCAGCCCCAGCATTTT. Its protein is CASSLLGKGDQPQHF.

The rearrangement joins TRBV4-2 to TRBJ1-1; D gene uncertain. The length of the CDR3 is 14 residues. The V end lost 4 bases, the J end lost 0 bases, and 9 bases lay between the germline ends. From germline, CDR1 is LGHNA and CDR2 YNFKEQ. CDR3: CASSLGVLNTEAFF. In DNA, the CDR3 is TGTGCCAGCAGCCTGGGAGTATTGAACACTGAAGCTTTCTTT.

Turning to this clone: Different DNA sequences within this sample yield the same CDR3. The rearrangement links TRBV7-9 to TRBJ2-3; 7 nucleotides align to TRBD1. Germline V CDR1 and CDR2: SEHNR, FQNEAQ (reference sequence). The junction had 9 bases not matched to a gene; V was cut back by 6 bases and J by 0 bases. The length of the CDR3 is 16 residues. DNA of the CDR3: TGTGCCAGCAGTTCCCTGTGGACAGGCAGCACAGATACGCAGTATTTT. As protein: CASSSLWTGSTDTQYF.

V usage is TRBV30 and J usage is TRBJ1-5, with TRBD1 matching 8 bases. The CDR3 has 14 residues. Unmatched junction bases numbered 4, after V lost 1 base and J lost 5 bases. In germline, CDR1 is GTSNPN, CDR2 SVGIG (reference sequence). The CDR3 here is CAWSGTGSYQPQHF. The DNA of the CDR3 is TGTGCCTGGAGTGGGACAGGGAGTTATCAGCCCCAGCATTTT.

The V gene is TRBV10-3, the J gene TRBJ1-6; no clear D. Per the germline V gene, CDR1 is ENHRY and CDR2 is SYGVKD. The CDR3 extends over 14 amino acids. The V end was cut by 0 bases, the J end by 9 bases, with 9 bases between. In DNA form, the CDR3 reads TGTGCCATCAGTGAGTCGGTCCTGCGTTCACCCCTCCACTTT. Amino acid sequence: CAISESVLRSPLHF.

The chain carries TRBV6-5 and TRBJ1-2; 7 nucleotides align to TRBD1. The CDR3 has 11 residues. V shed 5 bases and J 12 bases; nucleotides not matched to a gene: 6. The V gene's germline CDR1 is MNHEY and CDR2 SVGAGI. The CDR3: CASSEGTEDTF. Here the CDR3 DNA reads TGTGCCAGCAGTGAAGGGACAGAGGACACCTTC.

The rearrangement uses TRBV7-9 and TRBJ1-1; 9 positions match TRBD1. CDR3 length: 17 residues. The ends lost 1 base at V and 3 bases at J; junction bases unmatched: 9. Germline V lookup: CDR1 SEHNR, CDR2 FQNEAQ (reference sequence). CDR3 sequence reads: CASSLGILQGADTEAFF. As DNA, the CDR3 is TGTGCCAGCAGCTTAGGCATCCTACAGGGGGCAGACACTGAAGCTTTCTTT.

The chain combines TRBV5-5 with TRBJ1-6; D uncertain. The CDR3 runs 12 residues. CDR1 SGHKS and CDR2 YYEKEE come from the germline V gene (reference sequence). V shed 1 base and J shed 9 bases, with 5 bases lying between them. CDR3 sequence (DNA): TGTGCCAGCAGCTTGCAAGGTTCACCCCTCCACTTT. This encodes CASSLQGSPLHF.

The rearrangement links TRBV6-6 to TRBJ1-2; 8 bases are a match to TRBD1. From germline, CDR1 is MNHNY and CDR2 SVGAGI (reference sequence). Losses at the gene ends were 6 bases for V and 2 bases for J; bases not matched to a gene: 5. The CDR3 spans 14 residues. The CDR3: CASRWTGSNYGYTF. The CDR3 coding sequence is TGTGCCAGCAGGTGGACAGGGTCAAACTATGGCTACACCTTC.

This clone was observed a single time. The chain employs TRBV2 and TRBJ1-2; no firm D call. CDR1 is SNHLY and CDR2 is FYNNEI in the germline V gene. The CDR3 contains 14 residues. V gave up 2 bases and J gave up 5 bases, with 12 bases separating them. The CDR3 is CASSESPGHYGYTF. The CDR3 coding sequence is TGTGCCAGCAGTGAATCCCCAGGCCATTATGGCTACACCTTC.

This clone was counted a single time. The V and J genes are TRBV7-6 and TRBJ1-1; D perhaps matches TRBD1 (5 bases). The CDR3 consists of 13 residues. From germline, CDR1 is SGHVS and CDR2 FNYEAQ. Trimming took off 5 bases at V and 0 bases at J, with 7 bases between the two ends. The CDR3 sequence is CASSAGLNTEAFF. For the CDR3, the DNA is TGTGCCAGCAGCGCAGGGTTGAACACTGAAGCTTTCTTT.

The gene calls are TRBV5-1 and TRBJ2-5; a possible D gene is TRBD2 (5 bases). This CDR3 spans 14 amino acids. Germline values: CDR1 SGHRS, CDR2 YFSETQ. Trimming removed 0 bases from V and 7 bases from J, with 13 bases in between. CDR3 sequence reads: CASSLGSSGGTQYF. Here the CDR3 DNA reads TGCGCCAGCAGCTTGGGGTCCAGCGGTGGGACCCAGTACTTC.

This rearrangement joins TRBV5-1 to TRBJ2-1; TRBD1 aligns across 11 bases. This CDR3 is 16 amino acids long. J gave up 3 bases and V 0 bases, and 2 bases lay outside the gene matches. Germline V gives CDR1 SGHRS, CDR2 YFSETQ. The CDR3 nucleotides are TGCGCCAGCAGCTTGGAGGGGACAGGGGGCTACAATGAGCAGTTCTTC. It is translated as CASSLEGTGGYNEQFF.

The CDR3 region has the DNA TGTGCCAGCAGTCAGAGCGGGGGGCGTAATGAGCAGTTCTTC. This translates into CASSQSGGRNEQFF. This rearrangement joins TRBV2 to TRBJ2-1, with 9 bases matching TRBD2. This CDR3 contains 14 residues. The V and J ends lost 5 bases and 7 bases, in that order; junction bases with no gene match: 6. CDR1 and CDR2 (germline): SNHLY, FYNNEI.

Of note for this clone: This sample includes further DNA sequences coding for the same CDR3. The V call is TRBV15, the J call TRBJ2-5; D is undetermined. Germline V gene sequence: CDR1 LNHNV, CDR2 YYDKDF (reference sequence). The CDR3 has 14 residues. The V and J ends lost 1 base and 2 bases respectively, with 8 bases between them. Here the CDR3 reads CATSRVSQQETQYF. CDR3 DNA: TGTGCCACCAGCAGAGTCAGCCAGCAAGAGACCCAGTACTTC.

This clone was recorded once. The gene calls are TRBV13 and TRBJ1-2, with 7 bases that match TRBD1. This CDR3 has 17 residues. With V trimmed by 10 bases and J by 0 bases, 17 bases remained unmatched. CDR1 is PRHDT, CDR2 FYEKMQ, per germline (reference sequence). CDR3: CAKMRRQTGTPNYGYTF. The CDR3 nucleotides read TGTGCCAAGATGAGACGCCAGACAGGGACGCCTAACTATGGCTACACCTTC.